This entry describes one T cell receptor (beta chain). What it binds is unknown. A multiplex PCR was run with 60 Vbeta primers and 13 Jbeta primers. Clones were read by immunoSEQ multiplex PCR, and TCRdb kept only the in-frame ones, dropping some. The data show about 130,000 clones, roughly 82% seen once. The data belong to a study of cytomegalovirus exposure and HLA in healthy donors. The overall study: Samples from HLA-typed donors yielded 65 million to 90 million unique TCRs in an early data release. Overall study findings and caveats: CMV serostatus was the only recorded immune exposure for donors.

V trimming: 3 bases; J trimming: 4 bases; junction bases outside the gene matches: 6. CDR1 and CDR2 (germline): ENHRY, SYGVKD. The CDR3 spans 15 residues. The sequenced sample consisted of PBMCs. This chain connects TRBV10-3 to TRBJ2-3; 8 bases map to TRBD1. The TCR was taken from a boy younger than 18 in good health and CMV-seronegative. The CDR3, as DNA: TGTGCCATCAGTGACCCGGACAGGGCATCAGATACGCAGTATTTT. It yields the protein CAISDPDRASDTQYF.